The clone carrying this T cell receptor beta chain was counted between two and nine times. The entry originates in a study of blood T cell repertoires in COVID-19. From germline, CDR1 is LNHDA and CDR2 SQIVND (reference sequence). This CDR3 region has 13 residues. V gave up 10 bases and J gave up 5 bases, with 17 bases separating them. Repertoires were generated with immunoSEQ multiplex PCR, while TCRdb's copy carries only in-frame clones and drops some. This sample has some 300,000 clones; approximately 89% occur once, and the top ten carry roughly a tenth. The chain has TRBV19 and TRBJ2-5; a possible D gene is TRBD2 (6 bases). Material: PBMCs or T cells enriched from blood (not recorded which). The clonotype comes from a young woman who had recovered from COVID-19. In nucleotides, the CDR3 is TGTGCCACCAGGAGGGGAGCGGGTGAGACCCAGTACTTC. Its translation is CATRRGAGETQYF.